This T cell receptor beta chain was sequenced for a study of post-analysis software for immune sequencing data. General observations from the study: In patients, about 5 TRBV segments were more frequent than in controls, with TRBV5-6, TRBV5-1 and TRBV20-1 among them. Multiple sclerosis was associated with a significant reduction in normalized Chao1 diversity relative to controls.

The CDR3 is made up of 13 amino acids. CDR1 and CDR2 from the germline V gene are DFQATT and SNEGSKA (reference sequence). The V end was cut by 4 bases, the J end by 0 bases, with 10 bases between. Comment on this clonotype: Its specificity is not known.

The library was made from cDNA and included unique molecular identifiers. Yield was roughly 0.5 million cDNA molecules from about 0.94 to 9.7 million T cells. TCRdb re-called the PCR reads with MiXCR, one entry per CDR3 protein. The profile shows around 500,000 distinct CDR3 sequences, 34% of them singletons. This chain uses TRBV20-1 with TRBJ2-7, with a weak D call TRBD1 (5 bases). The receptor's source is a girl between 2 and 17 years old with multiple sclerosis. The material sequenced was blood. This CDR3 reads CSANQDTSYEQYF. CDR3 in DNA: TGCAGTGCTAACCAGGACACCTCCTACGAGCAGTACTTC.